These T cell receptor beta chains were read from a single sample in a study of blood T cell repertoires in COVID-19. Produced via immunoSEQ multiplex PCR; TCRdb's table is partial and in-frame only. Of 200,000 or so clones listed, roughly 84% are singletons. Input material: peripheral blood. The receptors derive from a woman in her 30s who had recovered from COVID-19. Each CDR3 is given with its conserved first and last residue.

J | V | CDR3
TRBJ2-7 | TRBV20-1 | CSASGSYEQYF
TRBJ2-3 | TRBV7-2 | CASSPLAAEGDTQYF
TRBJ2-3 | TRBV7-3 | CASSPFGRGSGTDTQYF
TRBJ1-4 | TRBV7-3 | CASSLGGFSEKLFF
TRBJ1-3 | TRBV25-1 | CASSDPTLRNTIYF
TRBJ1-2 | TRBV27 | CASSSGQGPRGYTF
TRBJ1-5 | TRBV6-6 | CASNQGPNQPQHF
TRBJ2-7 | TRBV5-1 | CASISSGRVGSYEQYF
TRBJ1-4 | TRBV7-6 | CASRPGYDGNEKLFF
TRBJ2-5 | TRBV14 | CASSQVTTSGYQETQYF
TRBJ1-6 | TRBV5-1 | CASSHEVGETPLHF
TRBJ1-1 | TRBV6-5 | CASRKGGWNTEAFF
TRBJ2-7 | TRBV7-3 | CASSPGTSESRKYF
TRBJ2-7 | TRBV5-6 | CASSLRGGTYEQYF
TRBJ2-3 | TRBV19 | CASNQLAGEDTQYF
TRBJ1-1 | TRBV9 | CASSVGAGGGNTEAFF
TRBJ1-3 | TRBV5-1 | CASSLADRDSGNTIYF
TRBJ2-2 | TRBV5-6 | CASSLGQTNTGELFF
TRBJ2-1 | TRBV2 | CASSSLAGNSYNEQFF
TRBJ1-3 | TRBV13 | CASSPRTGVGNTIYF
TRBJ2-1 | TRBV9 | CASSLRGQGAYNEQFF
TRBJ2-1 | TRBV19 | CASSIWLAGGPGYNEQFF
TRBJ2-1 | TRBV18 | CASSVREGNYNEQFF
TRBJ1-3 | TRBV7-3 | CASSLSAESGNTIYF
TRBJ2-3 | TRBV28 | CASSPRSAGPTDTQYF
TRBJ2-7 | TRBV19 | CASKEMADSLYEQYF
TRBJ2-5 | TRBV19 | CASSIGHSYQETQYF
TRBJ2-7 | TRBV6-5 | CASSSRTGDYEQYF
TRBJ2-7 | TRBV27 | CASSFGGPDYEQYF
TRBJ2-7 | TRBV5-1 | CASSLAFSSGSYEQYF
TRBJ2-7 | TRBV28 | CASSSPSGRAEEQYF
TRBJ2-3 | TRBV6-1 | CASSEVGSSTQYF
TRBJ1-2 | TRBV7-9 | CASSAAVGTVNYGYTF
TRBJ1-1 | TRBV25-1 | CASSERETVAFF